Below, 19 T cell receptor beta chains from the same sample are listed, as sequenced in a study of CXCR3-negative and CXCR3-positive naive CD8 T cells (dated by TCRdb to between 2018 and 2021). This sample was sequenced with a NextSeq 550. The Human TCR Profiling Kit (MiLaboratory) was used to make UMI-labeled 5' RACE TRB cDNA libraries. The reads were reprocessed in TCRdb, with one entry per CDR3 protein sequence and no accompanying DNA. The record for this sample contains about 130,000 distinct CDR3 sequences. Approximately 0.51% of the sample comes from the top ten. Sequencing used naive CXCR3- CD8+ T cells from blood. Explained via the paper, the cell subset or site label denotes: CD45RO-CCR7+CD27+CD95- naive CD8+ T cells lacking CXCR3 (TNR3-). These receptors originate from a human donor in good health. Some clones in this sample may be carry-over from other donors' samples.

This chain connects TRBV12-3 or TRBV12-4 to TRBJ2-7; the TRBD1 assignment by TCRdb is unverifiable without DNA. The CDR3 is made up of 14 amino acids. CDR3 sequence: CASSLWGSSYEQYF.

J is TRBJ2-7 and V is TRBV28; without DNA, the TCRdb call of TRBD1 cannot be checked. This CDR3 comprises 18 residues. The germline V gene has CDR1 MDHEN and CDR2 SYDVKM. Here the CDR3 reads CASSPARGQGKRSDEQYF. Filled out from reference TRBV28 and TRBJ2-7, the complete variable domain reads DVKVTQSSRYLVKRTGEKVFLECVQDMDHENMFWYRQDPGLGLRLIYFSYDVKMKEKGDIPEGYSVSREKKERFSLILESASTNQTSMYLCASSPARGQGKRSDEQYFGPGTRLTVT.

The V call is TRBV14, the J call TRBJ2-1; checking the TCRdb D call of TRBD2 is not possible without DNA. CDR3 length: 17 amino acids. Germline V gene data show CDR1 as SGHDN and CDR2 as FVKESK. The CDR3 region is CASSQLIGGAAHNEQFF.

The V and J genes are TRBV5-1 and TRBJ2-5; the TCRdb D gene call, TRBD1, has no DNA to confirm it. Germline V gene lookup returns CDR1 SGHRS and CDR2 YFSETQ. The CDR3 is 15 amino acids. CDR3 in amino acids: CASSLAPGSGETQYF.

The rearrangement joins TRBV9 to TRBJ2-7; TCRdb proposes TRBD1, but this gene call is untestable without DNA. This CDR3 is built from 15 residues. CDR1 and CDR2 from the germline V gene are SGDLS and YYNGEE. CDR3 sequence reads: CASRYSGQGADEQYF.

The CDR3 sequence: CSAREQGNYGYTF. V and J are TRBV20-1 and TRBJ1-2; no DNA is available, so the TRBD1 call from TCRdb remains unchecked. Per germline, CDR1 DFQATT and CDR2 SNEGSKA (reference sequence). CDR3 length equals 13 residues.

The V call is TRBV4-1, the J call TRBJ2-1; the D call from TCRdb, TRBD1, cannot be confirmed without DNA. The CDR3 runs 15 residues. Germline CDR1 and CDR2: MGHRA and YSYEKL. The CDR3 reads CASSQPTGLVNEQFF.

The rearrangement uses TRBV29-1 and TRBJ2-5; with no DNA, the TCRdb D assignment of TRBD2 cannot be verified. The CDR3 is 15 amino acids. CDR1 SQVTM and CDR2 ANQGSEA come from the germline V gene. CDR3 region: CSVGIVLEGQETQYF.

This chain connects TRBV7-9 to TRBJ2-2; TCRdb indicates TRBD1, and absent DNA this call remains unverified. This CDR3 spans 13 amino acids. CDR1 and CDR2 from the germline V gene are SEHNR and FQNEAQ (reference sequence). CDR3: CASSSGQTGELFF.

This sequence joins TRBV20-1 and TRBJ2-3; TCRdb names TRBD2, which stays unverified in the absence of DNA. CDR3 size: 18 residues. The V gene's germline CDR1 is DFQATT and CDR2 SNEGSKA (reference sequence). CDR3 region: CSANLRTGLAANTDTQYF.

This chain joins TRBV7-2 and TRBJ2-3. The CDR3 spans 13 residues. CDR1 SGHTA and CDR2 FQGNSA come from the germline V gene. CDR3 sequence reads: CASSLYGTDTQYF. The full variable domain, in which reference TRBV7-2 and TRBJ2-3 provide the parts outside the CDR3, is GAGVSQSPSNKVTEKGKDVELRCDPISGHTALYWYRQSLGQGLEFLIYFQGNSAPDKSGLPSDRFSAERTGGSVSTLTIQRTQQEDSAVYLCASSLYGTDTQYFGPGTRLTVL.

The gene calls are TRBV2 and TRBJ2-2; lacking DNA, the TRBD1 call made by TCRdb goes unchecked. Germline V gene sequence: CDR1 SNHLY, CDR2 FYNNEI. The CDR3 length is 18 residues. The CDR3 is CASSEALPGQGYTGELFF. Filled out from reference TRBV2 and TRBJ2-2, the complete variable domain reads EPEVTQTPSHQVTQMGQEVILRCVPISNHLYFYWYRQILGQKVEFLVSFYNNEISEKSEIFDDQFSVERPDGSNFTLKIRSTKLEDSAMYFCASSEALPGQGYTGELFFGEGSRLTVL.

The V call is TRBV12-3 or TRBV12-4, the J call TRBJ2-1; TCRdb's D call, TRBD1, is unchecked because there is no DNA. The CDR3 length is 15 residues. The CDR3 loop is CASSDRDDSYNEQFF.

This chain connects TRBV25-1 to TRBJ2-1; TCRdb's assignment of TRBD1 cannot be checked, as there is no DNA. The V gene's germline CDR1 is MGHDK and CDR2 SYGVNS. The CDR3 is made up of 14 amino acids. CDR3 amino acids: CASSWASEYNEQFF.

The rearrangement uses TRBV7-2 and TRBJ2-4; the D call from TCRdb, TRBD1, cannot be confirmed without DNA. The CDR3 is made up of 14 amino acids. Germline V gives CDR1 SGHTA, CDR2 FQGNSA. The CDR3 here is CASSPGQGAYIQYF.

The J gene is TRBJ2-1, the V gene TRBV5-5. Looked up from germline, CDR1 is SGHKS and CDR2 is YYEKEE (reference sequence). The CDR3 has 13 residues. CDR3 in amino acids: CASSSGDYNEQFF.

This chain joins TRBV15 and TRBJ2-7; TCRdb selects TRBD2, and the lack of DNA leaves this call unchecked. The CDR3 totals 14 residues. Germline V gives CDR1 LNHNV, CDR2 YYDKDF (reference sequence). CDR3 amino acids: CATSRGGRGYEQYF.

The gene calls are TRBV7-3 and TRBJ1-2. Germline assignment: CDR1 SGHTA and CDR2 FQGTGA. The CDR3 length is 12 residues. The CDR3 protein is CASSPRGGKVVF.

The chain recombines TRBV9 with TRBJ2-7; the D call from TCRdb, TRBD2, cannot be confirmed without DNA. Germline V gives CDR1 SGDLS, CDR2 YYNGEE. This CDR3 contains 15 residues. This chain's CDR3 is CASSGSGLAGYEQYF.